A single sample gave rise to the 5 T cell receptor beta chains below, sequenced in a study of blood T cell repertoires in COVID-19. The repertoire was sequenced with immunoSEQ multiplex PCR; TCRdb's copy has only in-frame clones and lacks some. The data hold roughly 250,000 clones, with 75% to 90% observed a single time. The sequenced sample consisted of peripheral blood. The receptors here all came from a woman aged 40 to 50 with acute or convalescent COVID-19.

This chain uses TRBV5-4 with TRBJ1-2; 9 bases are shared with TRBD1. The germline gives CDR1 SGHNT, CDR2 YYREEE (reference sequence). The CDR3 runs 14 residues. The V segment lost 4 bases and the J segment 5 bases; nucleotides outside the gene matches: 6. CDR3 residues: CASSAIGQGYGYTF. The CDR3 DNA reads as TGTGCCAGCAGCGCTATTGGACAGGGGTATGGCTACACCTTC.

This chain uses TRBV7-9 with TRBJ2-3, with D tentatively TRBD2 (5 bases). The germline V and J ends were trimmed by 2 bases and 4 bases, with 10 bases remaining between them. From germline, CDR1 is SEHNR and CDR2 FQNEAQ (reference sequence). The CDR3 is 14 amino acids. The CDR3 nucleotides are TGTGCCAGCAGCTTATACCTCGGGGCAGATACGCAGTATTTT. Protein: CASSLYLGADTQYF.

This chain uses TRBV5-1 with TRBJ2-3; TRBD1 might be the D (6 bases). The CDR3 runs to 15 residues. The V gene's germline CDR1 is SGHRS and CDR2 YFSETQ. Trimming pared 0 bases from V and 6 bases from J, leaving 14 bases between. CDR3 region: CASSLARDKGDTQYF. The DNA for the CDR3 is TGCGCCAGCAGCTTGGCCCGGGACAAGGGGGATACGCAGTATTTT.

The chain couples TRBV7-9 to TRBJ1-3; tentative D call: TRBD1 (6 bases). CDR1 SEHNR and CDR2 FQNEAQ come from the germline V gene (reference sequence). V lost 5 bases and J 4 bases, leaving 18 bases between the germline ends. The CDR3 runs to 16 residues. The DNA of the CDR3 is TGTGCCAGCAGCCCAAGGACAGTTCAGATGGGAAACACCATATATTTT. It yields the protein CASSPRTVQMGNTIYF.

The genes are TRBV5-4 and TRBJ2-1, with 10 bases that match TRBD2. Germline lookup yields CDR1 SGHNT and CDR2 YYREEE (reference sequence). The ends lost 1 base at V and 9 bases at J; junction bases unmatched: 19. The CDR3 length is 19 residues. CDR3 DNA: TGTGCCAGCAGCTTGTTAGCCGCAGGGGCGGCTAGCGGGGGACGTGAGCAGTTCTTC. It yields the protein CASSLLAAGAASGGREQFF.